A selection of T cell receptor beta chains follows, all from one sample in a study of blood T cell repertoires in COVID-19. TCRdb's copy holds only in-frame clones and misses some; the assay was immunoSEQ multiplex PCR. The table has about 150,000 clones, about 86% seen once; the top ten hold 25% to 30%. Sequenced material: peripheral blood. Source of these receptors: a woman aged 55-69 years with acute or convalescent COVID-19. The CDR3 runs from the conserved cysteine through the conserved F or W. The D gene is left open where the match is weak. Expanded clones get a size class; other rows say once, few or many, or leave the size out.

j_call v_call cdr3_length clone_size d_call cdr3_aa cdr3_nt
TRBJ1-6 TRBV18 15 many NA CASSPSKRDNSPLHF TGTGCCAGCTCACCAAGTAAGAGGGATAATTCACCCCTCCACTTT
TRBJ2-3 TRBV10-3 16 NA NA CAIRRIGRDGTDTQYF TGTGCCATCAGAAGGATTGGGCGGGACGGCACAGATACGCAGTATTTT
TRBJ1-5 TRBV7-3 13 NA NA CASSFGRDQPQHF TGTGCCAGCAGCTTTGGTCGGGATCAGCCCCAGCATTTT
TRBJ1-2 TRBV30 13 NA NA CAWKLSTGYGYTF TGTGCCTGGAAGCTCTCAACAGGGTACGGCTACACCTTC
TRBJ1-3 TRBV11-2 15 NA TRBD1 CASSPGTGPGNTIYF TGTGCCAGCAGCCCAGGGACAGGGCCGGGAAACACCATATATTTT
TRBJ2-3 TRBV10-3 14 NA NA CAISGSWRADTQYF TGTGCCATCAGTGGTAGCTGGAGGGCAGATACGCAGTATTTT
TRBJ1-2 TRBV28 16 NA TRBD1 CASRSATGTGVNGYTF TGTGCCAGCAGATCCGCCACCGGGACAGGGGTTAATGGCTACACCTTC
TRBJ1-3 TRBV6-5 14 NA NA CASSGGVPGNTIYF TGTGCCAGCAGCGGGGGGGTTCCTGGAAACACCATATATTTT
TRBJ1-5 TRBV3-1/TRBV3-2 14 once NA CASSLGRVGQPQHF TGTGCCAGCAGCCTCGGCAGGGTCGGACAGCCCCAGCATTTT
TRBJ1-1 TRBV7-3 14 NA NA CASSWTAGNTEAFF TGTGCCAGCAGCTGGACTGCAGGGAACACTGAAGCTTTCTTT
TRBJ1-1 TRBV2 13 once TRBD1 CASRGQQNTEAFF TGTGCCAGCAGGGGACAGCAGAACACTGAAGCTTTCTTT
TRBJ1-2 TRBV18 18 NA TRBD1 CASSPSLSRRTGDYGYTF TGTGCCAGCTCACCTTCCCTCTCTCGAAGGACAGGGGATTATGGCTACACCTTC
TRBJ2-7 TRBV5-1 15 NA TRBD2 CASSRPLAGTYEQYF TGCGCCAGCAGCCGCCCACTAGCGGGGACCTACGAGCAGTACTTC
TRBJ1-1 TRBV30 13 NA NA CAWSFTANTEAFF TGTGCCTGGAGTTTCACAGCGAACACTGAAGCTTTCTTT
TRBJ1-3 TRBV5-1 17 NA NA CASSLDGAPFSGNTIYF TGCGCCAGCAGCTTGGATGGGGCGCCTTTCTCTGGAAACACCATATATTTT
TRBJ2-1 TRBV27 14 NA NA CASREDRGVGEQFF TGTGCCAGCAGGGAGGACAGAGGGGTAGGTGAGCAGTTCTTC
TRBJ1-1 TRBV19 13 NA NA CASSEQVNTEAFF TGTGCCAGTAGTGAACAGGTGAACACTGAAGCTTTCTTT
TRBJ2-7 TRBV6-5 13 NA NA CASSYVRSGEQYF TGTGCCAGCAGTTACGTCCGATCGGGTGAGCAGTACTTC
TRBJ2-1 TRBV29-1 12 once NA CSYLQQLAEQFF TGCAGCTACCTACAACAGCTTGCTGAGCAGTTCTTC
TRBJ1-1 TRBV9 15 NA NA CASSLTGTPNTEAFF TGTGCCAGCAGCTTAACCGGGACACCGAACACTGAAGCTTTCTTT
TRBJ1-5 TRBV2 15 NA TRBD1 CASRAGGVGNQPQHF TGTGCCAGCAGGGCAGGGGGCGTTGGCAATCAGCCCCAGCATTTT
TRBJ1-2 TRBV6-2/TRBV6-3 15 NA NA CASSDPPRINYGYTF TGTGCCAGCAGTGATCCCCCCAGGATCAACTATGGCTACACCTTC
TRBJ1-4 TRBV12-5 14 NA TRBD1 CASGPGQGNEKLFF TGTGCTAGTGGTCCGGGACAGGGAAATGAAAAACTGTTTTTT
TRBJ2-2 TRBV5-1 17 NA TRBD1 CASSPLNTGVRTGELFF TGCGCCAGCAGCCCGCTTAATACAGGGGTACGCACCGGGGAGCTGTTTTTT
TRBJ2-3 TRBV2 13 NA NA CASRAAGPDTQYF TGTGCCAGCAGGGCGGCAGGGCCAGATACGCAGTATTTT
TRBJ1-6 TRBV5-1 14 NA NA CASSPGQRYSPLHF TGCGCCAGCAGCCCCGGACAGAGATATTCACCCCTCCACTTT
TRBJ2-5 TRBV23-1 13 NA TRBD2 CAPLRGVQETQYF TGCGCCCCCTTACGGGGGGTCCAAGAGACCCAGTACTTC
TRBJ2-7 TRBV7-2 13 few NA CASSLSSSYEQYF TGTGCCAGCAGCTTATCCTCCTCCTACGAGCAGTACTTC
TRBJ2-7 TRBV11-2 18 NA TRBD1 CASSFPQPGQGLSYEQYF TGTGCCAGCAGCTTCCCCCAGCCGGGACAGGGTTTAAGCTACGAGCAGTACTTC
TRBJ1-3 TRBV6-5 15 NA NA CASSYRLSSGNTIYF TGTGCCAGCAGTTACCGTTTGAGCTCTGGAAACACCATATATTTT
TRBJ2-1 TRBV28 15 NA NA CASSLSVNSYNEQFF TGTGCCAGCAGTTTGTCGGTGAACTCCTACAATGAGCAGTTCTTC
TRBJ1-2 TRBV6-5 15 NA TRBD1 CASSRGDRGSYGYTF TGTGCCAGCTCGCGGGGGGACAGGGGGAGCTATGGCTACACCTTC
TRBJ1-4 TRBV28 12 few NA CASSLTGEKLFF TGTGCCAGCAGTCTTACAGGGGAAAAACTGTTTTTT
TRBJ1-4 TRBV2 14 NA NA CASFETATNEKLFF TGTGCCAGCTTCGAAACTGCAACTAATGAAAAACTGTTTTTT
TRBJ1-2 TRBV14 12 NA NA CASTSGWSGYTF TGTGCCAGCACCTCAGGGTGGAGTGGCTACACCTTC
TRBJ2-1 TRBV4-1 16 many TRBD2 CASSHDLAGARNEQFF TGCGCCAGCAGCCACGACCTAGCGGGGGCCCGCAATGAGCAGTTCTTC
TRBJ1-1 TRBV28 15 NA NA CASSKQGVRNTEAFF TGTGCCAGCAGCAAACAGGGTGTCAGAAACACTGAAGCTTTCTTT
TRBJ2-1 TRBV12-5 17 NA TRBD2 CASGRTGTSGGMWEQFF TGTGCTAGTGGTCGAACCGGGACTAGCGGGGGGATGTGGGAGCAGTTCTTC